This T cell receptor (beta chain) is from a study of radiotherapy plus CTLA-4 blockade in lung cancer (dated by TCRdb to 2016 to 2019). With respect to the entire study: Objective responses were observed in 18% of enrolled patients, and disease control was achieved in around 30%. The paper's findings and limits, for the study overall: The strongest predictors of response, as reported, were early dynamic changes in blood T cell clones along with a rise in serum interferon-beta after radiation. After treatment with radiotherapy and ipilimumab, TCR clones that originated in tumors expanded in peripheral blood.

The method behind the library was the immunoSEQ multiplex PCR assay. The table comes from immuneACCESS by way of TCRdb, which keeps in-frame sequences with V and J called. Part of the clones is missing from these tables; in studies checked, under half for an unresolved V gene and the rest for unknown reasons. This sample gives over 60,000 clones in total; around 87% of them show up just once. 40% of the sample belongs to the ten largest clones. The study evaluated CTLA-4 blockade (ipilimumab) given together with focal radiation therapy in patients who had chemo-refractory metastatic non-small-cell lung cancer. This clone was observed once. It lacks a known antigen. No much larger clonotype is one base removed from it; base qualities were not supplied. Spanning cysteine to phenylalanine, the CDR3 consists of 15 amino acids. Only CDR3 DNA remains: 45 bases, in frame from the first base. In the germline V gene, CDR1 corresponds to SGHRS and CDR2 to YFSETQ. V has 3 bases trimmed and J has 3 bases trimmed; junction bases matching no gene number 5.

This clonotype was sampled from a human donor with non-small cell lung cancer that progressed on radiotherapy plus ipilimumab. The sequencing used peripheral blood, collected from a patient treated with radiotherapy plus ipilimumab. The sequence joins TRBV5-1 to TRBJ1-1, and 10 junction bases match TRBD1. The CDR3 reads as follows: CASSWGQGKDTEAFF. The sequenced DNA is TGCGCCAGCAGCTGGGGACAGGGGAAGGACACTGAAGCTTTCTTT.